The text below deals with one T cell receptor (beta chain). Antigen unknown. Method: immunoSEQ multiplex PCR; TCRdb's copy keeps in-frame clones and lacks some. The sample has about 14,000 clones, around 75% seen once. Stage II-IVA oral cavity squamous cell carcinoma was new and untreated by systemic or radiation therapy. The CDR3 totals 15 residues. The J segment lost 5 bases and the V segment lost 4 bases, leaving 6 bases of the junction unmatched. The germline V gene has CDR1 SEHNR and CDR2 FQNEAQ (reference sequence). This sample stems from a study of neoadjuvant anti-PD-1 for oral cavity cancer. Study-wide points: PBMC Gini-index clonality exceeded responders' in non-responders post-nivolumab.

The chain couples TRBV7-9 to TRBJ1-4; TRBD1 matches 8 bases. The TCR was taken from a person aged 35 to 85 with oral cavity squamous cell carcinoma. The input for sequencing was PBMCs, taken before nivolumab (anti-PD-1) treatment. The CDR3 DNA sequence: TGTGCCAGCAGCTACTCCGGGACAGGAAATGAAAAACTGTTTTTT. The encoded protein is CASSYSGTGNEKLFF.